This record looks at one T cell receptor beta chain sequence and its context. Antigen specificity is unknown. This table comes from immunoSEQ multiplex PCR, and its TCRdb copy is limited to in-frame clones, with some not included. The sample shows some 2,500,000 clones, roughly 93% of them seen only once. This sample stems from a study of shared clonotypes between healthy human individuals. Study in general: For every donor, three CD4 naive, three CD4 memory, two CD8 naive and one CD8 memory plates were used.

Losses at the gene ends were 4 bases for V and 5 bases for J; bases not matched to a gene: 8. The CDR3 runs to 14 residues. Germline V gene data show CDR1 as SNHLY and CDR2 as FYNNEI. Study-wide results and limits: Naive subsets, compared against memory subsets, generally had larger estimated richness values.

This TCR came from a man aged 18-30 years in good health. Some clones in this sample may be carry-over from other donors' samples. The chain combines TRBV2 with TRBJ2-7; 7 bases are a match to TRBD1. The sequenced sample was naive CD4+ T cells from PBMCs. Subset: CD45RA+ positively selected. CDR3 amino acids: CASSGLTGLDEQYF. Here the CDR3 DNA reads TGTGCCAGCAGTGGATTGACAGGGTTGGACGAGCAGTACTTC.